This T cell receptor beta chain emerged from a study of memory CD4+ T cells and cytomegalovirus serostatus. As for the study in general: This sample comes from healthy Belgian adults, eight or nine CMV seropositive, 24 seronegative. General study results and limits: Median bootstrapped AUC for CMV status was about 0.94 originally, less than 0.92 US-trained. CD4+ memory repertoires contained about two fifths of the 164 reported CMV TCRbeta sequences.

Single viable CD3+CD4+CD8-CD45RO+ cells were sorted as the memory CD4+ T cells. To note about this clone: Its antigen is still unknown.

The CDR3 is 13 residues long. The V and J ends lost 4 bases and 1 base respectively, with 8 bases between them. Per germline, CDR1 MNHEY and CDR2 SVGAGI. Original processing methods: After removing out-of-frame reads, 2 million to 2.5 million distinct TCRbeta sequences remained. The table came from immunoSEQ multiplex PCR; TCRdb's copy has only in-frame clones and leaves some out. V and J calls plus clone size are reproduced from that table; the DNA served to infer D and trimming. The sample yields some 44,000 clones, less than 85% seen once. This sequence joins TRBV6-5 and TRBJ2-7, with D perhaps given as TRBD1 or TRBD2 (5 bases each). The sequenced material came from memory CD4+ T cells from blood. The receptor was isolated from an adult in good health and CMV-seronegative. CDR3: CASSWGPSYEQYF. CDR3 nucleotide sequence: TGTGCCAGCAGTTGGGGACCTTCCTACGAGCAGTACTTC.